The entry that follows covers one T cell receptor beta chain sequence. Judged by its sample share, this clone qualifies as medium-sized (0.01 to 0.1%). The target of this receptor is not known. No quality values exist for individual bases; no much larger clone is one base distant. This entry belongs to a study of metastatic and nonmetastatic thyroid tumors (dated by TCRdb to 2020 to 2021). In terms of the full investigation: Repertoires were compared across peripheral blood and tumor or nodule tissue samples from malignant and benign thyroid patients.

No treatment had been received by any patient before thyroid surgery. Using T-cell receptor beta sequencing, the researchers looked back retrospectively at clinical samples from patients, gathered between about 2011 and 2018. The method behind the library was PCR. The instrument was an Illumina HiSeq 4000. The TCR beta-chain CDR3 region of each patient was profiled by high-throughput sequencing. As for the authors' bioinformatics: CDR3 differences across clinicopathological groups were used to build a classifier for discriminating distant-metastatic papillary thyroid cancer patients. Repertoire diversity was assessed with the Shannon index, and tumor-blood repertoire similarity with the Morisita-Horn index. Clones were called with MiXCR by TCRdb after fastp trimmed the public reads at Q25, and only in-frame beta chains were retained. TCRdb, rather than the study authors, made the V and J calls. This sample holds tens of thousands of clones; around a sixth were observed only once. The ten largest clones add up to approximately 6.2% of the sample.

From cysteine to phenylalanine, the CDR3 is 14 amino acids long. The DNA shown is the 42-base CDR3, in frame from base 1. Trimming takes 5 bases off V and 9 bases off J; junction bases not matched to a gene: 10. The germline V gene (reference sequence) provides CDR1 DFQATT and CDR2 SNEGSKA. General findings and caveats noted by the study authors: TCR beta diversity was reported as significantly higher in malignant tumors than in benign nodules, in both blood and tumor samples.

Sequenced material: blood. This TCR came from a male donor with papillary thyroid cancer or a benign thyroid nodule (not recorded which). Some clones in this sample may be carry-over from other donors' samples. The chain links TRBV20-1 with TRBJ1-6; 7 junctional bases match TRBD1. The CDR3 in this case is CSASEGAGSSPLHF. In nucleotide form, the sequence is TGCAGTGCTTCCGAGGGGGCAGGGAGTTCACCCCTCCACTTT.